This TCR beta chain is from a study of PD-1 blockade in classical Hodgkin lymphoma. Each of the patients experienced relapse following autologous stem cell transplantation, and their brentuximab vedotin exposure differed. Patients showed best responses of complete response, partial response or progressive disease. Findings of the study overall: Nivolumab initiation under 1 year post-ASCT meant exclusion. While CD8+ TCR diversity did not rise significantly by C4D1, CD4+ TCR diversity did.

Concerning this clone: Its antigen is undetermined.

CDR1 is SGHRS and CDR2 is YFSETQ in the germline V gene. Trimming left V 0 bases short and J 4 bases short, with 8 bases between. The CDR3 has 13 amino acids. Using immunoSEQ multiplex PCR, the repertoire was profiled, and TCRdb retains in-frame clones only, with some absent. The table records more than 11,000 clones, roughly 77% of them present only once. This clonotype was obtained from a human donor with classical Hodgkin lymphoma. The material was peripheral blood mononuclear cells (PBMCs), obtained at baseline. The rearrangement links TRBV5-1 to TRBJ2-7; D gene unclear. CDR3 DNA sequence: TGCGCCAGCAGCTTGGGCAGAGAGTACGAGCAGTACTTC. It translates to CASSLGREYEQYF.